This TCR beta chain was observed in a study of identical twins. The study's findings and limits: Monozygotic twin pairs showed more out-of-frame TCR alpha sharing than models estimated. Some out-of-frame alpha sequences were shared by twins, and these showed excess low generation probability.

CDR3 size: 15 residues. Trimming left V 8 bases short and J 4 bases short, with 17 bases between. TCRdb reanalysed the 5' RACE reads using MiXCR and keeps one entry per CDR3 protein. The repertoire has roughly 630,000 distinct CDR3 sequences, under 8.5% of them found once; the top ten carry 1.6%. This clonotype was found a few times. Antigen: not known. Separately, the same data were catalogued under a study of yellow fever vaccine responses in identical twins.

The sample consisted of PBMCs. The receptor comes from a woman between 18 and 30 years old in good health. This chain uses TRBV12-3 or TRBV12-4 with TRBJ2-2, with D possibly being TRBD1 (5 bases). The CDR3 loop is CASLTTAPGTGELFF. CDR3 DNA: TGTGCCAGCCTCACGACAGCCCCGGGCACCGGGGAGCTGTTTTTT.